The 21 T cell receptor beta chains below all came from one sample that was sequenced in a study of control samples from healthy donors and cancer patients. Some clones are missing from TCRdb's copy, which holds only in-frame ones; the method was immunoSEQ multiplex PCR. The sample includes about 93,000 clones, about 88% seen only once; the top ten take about 15%. The sequenced material came from blood. The receptors come from a woman aged 70-85 years in good health.

The chain recombines TRBV6-1 with TRBJ2-5, with 7 bases aligning to TRBD1. Germline trimming cut 1 base from V and 2 bases from J; bases unmatched to any gene: 10. This CDR3 spans 17 amino acids. CDR1 is MNHNS, CDR2 SASEGT, per germline. In nucleotides, the CDR3 is TGTGCCAGCAGTGAAGGCTGGGGCAGGGGGTCTCAAGAGACCCAGTACTTC. Protein sequence: CASSEGWGRGSQETQYF.

The genes are TRBV25-1 and TRBJ1-5, with a weak D call TRBD1 (5 bases). The germline V gene has CDR1 MGHDK and CDR2 SYGVNS. Trimming removed 6 bases from V and 5 bases from J, with 11 bases in between. The CDR3 covers 13 residues. CDR3 in amino acids: CASRGVGDQPQHF. The CDR3 DNA follows: TGTGCCAGCAGAGGGGTCGGGGATCAGCCCCAGCATTTT.

The rearrangement joins TRBV27 to TRBJ1-6; TRBD1 agrees at 8 bases. Germline V gene lookup returns CDR1 MNHEY and CDR2 SMNVEV (reference sequence). Trimming cost V 0 bases and J 8 bases; bases outside gene matches: 3. The CDR3 has 15 amino acids. CDR3 nucleotides: TGTGCCAGCAGTTTATCCGGGACAGGCCATTCACCCCTCCACTTT. Residues: CASSLSGTGHSPLHF.

The rearrangement joins TRBV12-5 to TRBJ2-1, with TRBD2 matching over 13 bases. The CDR3 has 15 amino acids. Germline V gene data show CDR1 as LGHNT and CDR2 as FRNRAP. Trimming cost V 7 bases and J 6 bases; bases outside gene matches: 6. CDR3 amino acids: CASALLAGGGNEQFF. CDR3 in DNA: TGTGCTAGTGCCCTACTAGCGGGAGGGGGCAATGAGCAGTTCTTC.

The V and J genes are TRBV19 and TRBJ1-6; TRBD1 is a possible D gene (5 bases). CDR3 length: 15 residues. Germline-derived CDR1 and CDR2 are LNHDA and SQIVND (reference sequence). V lost 0 bases and J 10 bases, leaving 13 bases between the germline ends. The CDR3 is CASSIEAGWVSPLHF. In nucleotides, the CDR3 is TGTGCCAGTAGTATAGAAGCAGGGTGGGTCTCACCCCTCCACTTT.

This clone is a singleton in its sample. The chain joins TRBV19 to TRBJ2-5; D possibly matches TRBD1 or TRBD2 (5 bases each). Germline assignment: CDR1 LNHDA and CDR2 SQIVND (reference sequence). This CDR3 is 13 amino acids long. V was cut by 3 bases and J by 4 bases, with 9 bases left in between. The CDR3 nucleotides read TGTGCCAGTAGTATTGGGACGTTAGAGACCCAGTACTTC. Encoded protein: CASSIGTLETQYF. Using reference TRBV19 and TRBJ2-5 for the parts outside the CDR3, the full variable domain is DGGITQSPKYLFRKEGQNVTLSCEQNLNHDAMYWYRQDPGQGLRLIYYSQIVNDFQKGDIAEGYSVSREKKESFPLTVTSAQKNPTAFYLCASSIGTLETQYFGPGTRLLVL.

This clone is a singleton in its sample. The chain recombines TRBV3-1 (or the pseudogene TRBV3-2) with TRBJ2-3, with D maybe TRBD1 (6 bases). CDR3 length: 12 amino acids. Germline lookup yields CDR1 LGHDT and CDR2 YNNKEL (reference sequence). Trimming left V 4 bases short and J 6 bases short, with 8 bases between. The DNA for the CDR3 is TGTGCCAGCAGCCCCCAGGGGGATACGCAGTATTTT. This translates into CASSPQGDTQYF.

The chain links TRBV27 to TRBJ1-4; 8 bases line up with TRBD1. V was clipped by 4 bases and J by 4 bases; unmatched bases: 17. The V gene's germline CDR1 is MNHEY and CDR2 SMNVEV (reference sequence). CDR3 length equals 19 residues. The chain's CDR3 is CASSSNRDRTGGVNEKLFF. The DNA for the CDR3 is TGTGCCAGCAGTTCCAACCGGGACAGGACGGGGGGGGTTAATGAAAAACTGTTTTTT.

The chain links TRBV15 to TRBJ2-7, with D perhaps TRBD1 (6 bases). V lost 0 bases to trimming and J lost 4 bases, with 10 bases between them. The germline gives CDR1 LNHNV, CDR2 YYDKDF (reference sequence). The length of the CDR3 is 14 residues. CDR3 sequence reads: CATSREGTSYEQYF. The CDR3 coding sequence is TGTGCCACCAGCAGAGAGGGGACATCGTACGAGCAGTACTTC.

This rearrangement joins TRBV5-8 to TRBJ1-5, with 7 nucleotides matching TRBD1. CDR1 and CDR2 (germline): SGHTS, YDEGEE. This CDR3 comprises 16 residues. V was pared by 4 bases and J by 2 bases, with 9 bases of the junction left unmatched. The DNA of the CDR3 is TGTGCCAGCAGCAGGGGGCTTTTAGAAGGCAATCAGCCCCAGCATTTT. Amino acid sequence: CASSRGLLEGNQPQHF.

The chain carries TRBV6-6 and TRBJ2-7, with D hard to call. Germline V gene data show CDR1 as MNHNY and CDR2 as SVGAGI (reference sequence). Trimming removed 5 bases from V and 5 bases from J, with 10 bases in between. The CDR3 loop spans 12 amino acids. This CDR3 is CASSPQTHEQYF. The CDR3 DNA is TGTGCCAGCAGTCCCCAAACGCACGAGCAGTACTTC.

The chain combines TRBV6-6 with TRBJ1-1; unclear D gene. This CDR3 has 16 amino acids. Trimming left V 0 bases short and J 0 bases short, with 11 bases between. Germline V gene sequence: CDR1 MNHNY, CDR2 SVGAGI (reference sequence). The CDR3 is CASSYSSGQLNTEAFF. Here the CDR3 DNA reads TGTGCCAGCAGTTACTCGAGTGGTCAGCTGAACACTGAAGCTTTCTTT.

The chain carries TRBV6-2 or TRBV6-3 and TRBJ1-2; D might be TRBD1 (5 bases). The V and J ends lost 5 bases and 3 bases respectively, with 13 bases between them. This CDR3 comprises 14 residues. CDR1 MNHEY and CDR2 SVGEGT come from the germline V gene. The CDR3 loop is CASSDTGTYYGYTF. The CDR3 DNA reads TGTGCCAGCAGTGATACCGGGACCTACTATGGCTACACCTTC.

The V and J genes are TRBV7-2 and TRBJ1-5, with no clear D. Deletions cut 0 bases from V and 5 bases from J, with 11 bases between. CDR3 size: 15 residues. Germline CDR1 reads SGHTA; CDR2 reads FQGNSA. CDR3: CASSLAGMGHQPQHF. CDR3 DNA sequence: TGTGCCAGCAGCTTAGCGGGGATGGGTCATCAGCCCCAGCATTTT.

This clone came up once. The genes are TRBV7-2 and TRBJ1-2, with TRBD1 matching over 8 bases. Germline V gene lookup returns CDR1 SGHTA and CDR2 FQGNSA. V was clipped by 5 bases and J by 7 bases; unmatched bases: 3. The CDR3 is 12 residues long. The CDR3 here is CASSPTGVGYTF. The CDR3 DNA follows: TGTGCCAGCAGCCCGACAGGGGTTGGCTACACCTTC.

The chain has TRBV5-5 and TRBJ1-6; D possibly corresponds to TRBD1 (6 bases). V shed 4 bases and J shed 10 bases, with 15 bases lying between them. The germline CDR1 and CDR2 sequences are SGHKS and YYEKEE (reference sequence). This CDR3 is 14 amino acids long. CDR3 DNA sequence: TGTGCCAGCAGCGGACAGTCTGTAGGATCACCCCTCCACTTT. Protein product: CASSGQSVGSPLHF.

The chain recombines TRBV11-2 with TRBJ2-2; either TRBD1 or TRBD2 may fit D (6 bases each). Germline V gives CDR1 SGHAT, CDR2 FQNNGV. The CDR3 consists of 16 residues. The germline V and J ends were trimmed by 1 base and 4 bases, with 13 bases remaining between them. The CDR3 DNA is TGTGCCAGCAGCTTAGCGGGGGCCTTCGGCACCGGGGAGCTGTTTTTT. Residues: CASSLAGAFGTGELFF. The variable domain in full, completed from reference TRBV11-2 and TRBJ2-2, reads EAGVAQSPRYKIIEKRQSVAFWCNPISGHATLYWYQQILGQGPKLLIQFQNNGVVDDSQLPKDRFSAERLKGVDSTLKIQPAKLEDSAVYLCASSLAGAFGTGELFFGEGSRLTVL.

This clone was detected only a few times. V usage is TRBV6-6 and J usage is TRBJ2-7, with 14 nucleotides matching TRBD2. The CDR3 sequence is 15 residues long. CDR1 MNHNY and CDR2 SVGAGI come from the germline V gene (reference sequence). With V trimmed by 6 bases and J by 4 bases, 5 bases remained unmatched. DNA for the CDR3: TGTGCCAGCAGGGGGACTAGCGGGAGAGTATACGAGCAGTACTTC. The encoded protein is CASRGTSGRVYEQYF.

This chain connects TRBV9 to TRBJ2-7; D assignment may be TRBD1 or TRBD2 (6 bases each). CDR1 SGDLS and CDR2 YYNGEE come from the germline V gene. The V end was cut by 0 bases, the J end by 0 bases, with 10 bases between. The length of the CDR3 is 15 residues. This CDR3 is CASSVDGGGSYEQYF. Here the CDR3 DNA reads TGTGCCAGCAGCGTAGACGGAGGGGGCTCCTACGAGCAGTACTTC.

This chain joins TRBV19 and TRBJ2-1; possibly TRBD1 or TRBD2 for D (6 bases each). The CDR3 has 15 amino acids. Germline-derived CDR1 and CDR2 are LNHDA and SQIVND (reference sequence). The ends were cut back, 8 bases at V and 6 bases at J, with 20 bases in the middle. For the CDR3, the DNA is TGTGCCAGTGCGAGGGGGGACGGAGCGGTCAATGAGCAGTTCTTC. This codes for CASARGDGAVNEQFF.

The chain employs TRBV7-6 and TRBJ2-3; 8 bases align to TRBD2. Germline V gene data show CDR1 as SGHVS and CDR2 as FNYEAQ. J gave up 0 bases and V 5 bases, and 7 bases lay outside the gene matches. This CDR3 has 16 amino acids. The CDR3 DNA reads as TGTGCCAGCAGCCTCGGGGGACTAGGCAGCACAGATACGCAGTATTTT. This codes for CASSLGGLGSTDTQYF.